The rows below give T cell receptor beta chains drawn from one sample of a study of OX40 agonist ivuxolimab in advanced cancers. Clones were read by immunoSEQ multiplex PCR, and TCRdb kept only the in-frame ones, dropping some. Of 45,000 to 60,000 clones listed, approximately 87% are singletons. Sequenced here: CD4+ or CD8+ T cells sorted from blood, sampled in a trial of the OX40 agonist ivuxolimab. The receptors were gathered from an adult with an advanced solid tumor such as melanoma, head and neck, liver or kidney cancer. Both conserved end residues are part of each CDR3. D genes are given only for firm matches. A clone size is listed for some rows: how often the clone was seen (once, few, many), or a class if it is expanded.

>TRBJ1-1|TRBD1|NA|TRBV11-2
TGTGCCAGCAGCTTAGCCTATACAGGGGGCACTGAAGCTTTCTTT
CASSLAYTGGTEAFF
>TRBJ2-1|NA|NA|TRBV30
TGTGCCTGGGGGACGGTGATCAATGAGCAGTTCTTC
CAWGTVINEQFF
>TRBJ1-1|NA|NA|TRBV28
TGTGCCAGCAGTACGGAAGGAACGAACACTGAAGCTTTCTTT
CASSTEGTNTEAFF
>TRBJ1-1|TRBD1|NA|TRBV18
TGTGCCAGCTCACCACCGTTGACAGGGGTAAGCTCAATAGAAGCTTTCTTT
CASSPPLTGVSSIEAFF
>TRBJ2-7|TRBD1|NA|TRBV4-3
TGCGCCAGCAGCTATTCCGTTGGACAGGGGAACTACGAGCAGTACTTC
CASSYSVGQGNYEQYF
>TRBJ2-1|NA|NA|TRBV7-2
TGTGCCAGCAGCTCCGGATCTCCTTTTTGGGTCGACAATGAGCAGTTCTTC
CASSSGSPFWVDNEQFF
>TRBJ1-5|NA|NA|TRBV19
TGTGCCAGTAGTACGGGTCTTCCGCCTCAGCCCCAGCATTTT
CASSTGLPPQPQHF
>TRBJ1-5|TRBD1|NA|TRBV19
TGTGCCAGTAAAGCCGGGACAGCCGTAAGCAATCAGCCCCAGCATTTT
CASKAGTAVSNQPQHF
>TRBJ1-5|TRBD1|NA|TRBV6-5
TGTGCCAGCAGGTGGACAGGGTCCAATCAGCCCCAGCATTTT
CASRWTGSNQPQHF
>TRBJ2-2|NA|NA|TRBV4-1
TGCGCCAGCAGCCAGCGACAGAGCAACACCGGGGAGCTGTTTTTT
CASSQRQSNTGELFF
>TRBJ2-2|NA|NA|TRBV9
TGTGCCAGCAGCCTCAGGAAGGGGGCCGGGGAGCTGTTTTTT
CASSLRKGAGELFF
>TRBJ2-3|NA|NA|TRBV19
TGTGCCAGTAGTCCTTTCCGGCCGCTAGCAACAGATACGCAGTATTTT
CASSPFRPLATDTQYF
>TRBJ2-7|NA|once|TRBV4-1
TGCGCCAGCAGCCAGGTCGGACTCGAAACCTACGAGCAGTACTTC
CASSQVGLETYEQYF